One sample yielded the 19 T cell receptor beta chains listed below, sequenced in a study of Ad26.COV2.S vaccination and SARS-CoV-2 variants. Repertoires were generated with immunoSEQ multiplex PCR, while TCRdb's copy carries only in-frame clones and drops some. This sample yields fewer than 900,000 clones, of which about 90% are seen a single time; approximately 1.5% belongs to the top ten. Specified treatment: roughly 19 received Ad26.COV2.S at low or high dose, single or two shots; about five received placebo; per-sample allocation not given. At day 63 after the first vaccine or placebo injection, samples were drawn. The specimen was peripheral blood, collected in a trial of Ad26.COV2.S vaccine versus placebo. The receptors shown here come from a person between 18 and 65 years old who received the Ad26.COV2.S COVID-19 vaccine or a placebo.

The chain has TRBV27 and TRBJ1-1; 7 bases are shared with TRBD1. This CDR3 has 13 residues. CDR1 and CDR2 from the germline V gene are MNHEY and SMNVEV (reference sequence). CDR3 sequence: CATRATGRTEAFF. In DNA form, the CDR3 reads TGTGCTACCCGCGCGACAGGGAGGACTGAAGCTTTCTTT.

The rearrangement joins TRBV2 to TRBJ2-1; D possibly corresponds to TRBD2 (5 bases). The V gene's germline CDR1 is SNHLY and CDR2 FYNNEI. The CDR3 loop spans 12 amino acids. The V gene lost 1 base and the J gene lost 12 bases, with 10 bases spanning the gap. The CDR3 here is CASSEGGRGQFF. For the CDR3, the DNA is TGTGCCAGCAGTGAAGGCGGCCGGGGGCAGTTCTTC.

The V and J genes are TRBV29-1 and TRBJ2-5; D is perhaps TRBD2 (7 bases). CDR1 and CDR2 from the germline V gene are SQVTM and ANQGSEA. This CDR3 contains 14 residues. The ends were cut back, 3 bases at V and 0 bases at J, with 11 bases in the middle. CDR3 DNA: TGCAGCGTTGAGGGGGGGGCGAACCAAGAGACCCAGTACTTC. Encoded protein: CSVEGGANQETQYF.

The V gene is TRBV5-4, the J gene TRBJ2-6; D is possibly TRBD1 or TRBD2 (7 bases each). The CDR3 is 19 residues long. CDR1 is SGHNT and CDR2 is YYREEE in the germline V gene (reference sequence). Trimming removed 0 bases at V and 0 bases at J, with 16 bases between. The CDR3 nucleotides are TGTGCCAGCAGCTTGGATGTGCAGGGGGGGATCTCTGGGGCCAACGTCCTGACTTTC. The encoded protein is CASSLDVQGGISGANVLTF.

The J gene is TRBJ2-5, the V gene TRBV30; 7 bases align to TRBD1. CDR3 size: 15 residues. The germline CDR1 and CDR2 sequences are GTSNPN and SVGIG (reference sequence). After removal of 0 bases from V and 0 bases from J, the junction contained 4 bases not matched to a gene. The CDR3 spells CAWSVVQGYQETQYF. In DNA form, the CDR3 reads TGTGCCTGGAGTGTAGTACAGGGGTACCAAGAGACCCAGTACTTC.

The rearrangement links TRBV6-5 to TRBJ2-4; possible D gene TRBD1, 5 bases. The V gene's germline CDR1 is MNHEY and CDR2 SVGAGI. V was clipped by 0 bases and J by 10 bases, with 13 bases between them. The CDR3 is 14 residues long. The CDR3 spells CASSYSADIRIQYF. Written as DNA, the CDR3 is TGTGCCAGCAGTTACTCGGCGGACATCCGAATTCAGTACTTC.

The chain combines TRBV5-4 with TRBJ1-2; D unresolved. V was clipped by 0 bases and J by 6 bases, with 15 bases between them. The CDR3 totals 15 residues. Per the germline V gene, CDR1 is SGHNT and CDR2 is YYREEE (reference sequence). DNA for the CDR3: TGTGCCAGCAGCTTGGGGCTTGTGGGAAGCGATGGCTACACCTTC. Translated: CASSLGLVGSDGYTF.

The V and J genes are TRBV4-3 and TRBJ2-5; TRBD1 might be the D (6 bases). Trimming took 4 bases from V and 5 from J, leaving 17 bases between them. The CDR3 spans 15 residues. Looked up from germline, CDR1 is LGHNA and CDR2 is YSLEER. For the CDR3, the DNA is TGCGCCAGCAGCCCTAGGGGGTACCATACGGAGACCCAGTACTTC. Encoded protein: CASSPRGYHTETQYF.

The chain employs TRBV7-3 and TRBJ2-1, with 11 bases identical to TRBD2. The length of the CDR3 is 17 residues. V shed 5 bases and J 6 bases; nucleotides not matched to a gene: 12. Germline CDR1 and CDR2: SGHTA and FQGTGA. CDR3 DNA: TGTGCCAGCAGCCCCATAGCGGGGGGGCCCTCGGGCAATGAGCAGTTCTTC. Its protein product is CASSPIAGGPSGNEQFF.

The chain links TRBV7-2 to TRBJ2-7; TRBD2 agrees at 11 bases. J was trimmed by 1 base and V by 7 bases; bases with no gene match: 9. Germline values: CDR1 SGHTA, CDR2 FQGNSA. CDR3 length equals 16 residues. In nucleotides, the CDR3 is TGTGCCAGCACCCAGGGCGCTAGCGGGGGGTCCTACGAGCAGTACTTC. It yields the protein CASTQGASGGSYEQYF.

CDR3 residues: CASSKTPANSPLHF. The CDR3 DNA reads TGTGCCAGCAGCAAGACACCTGCTAATTCACCCCTCCACTTT. The rearrangement links TRBV7-2 to TRBJ1-6; D gene ambiguous. V was clipped by 5 bases and J by 6 bases, with 11 bases between them. The CDR3 has 14 residues. Germline lookup yields CDR1 SGHTA and CDR2 FQGNSA.

The J gene is TRBJ1-4, the V gene TRBV19; 8 positions match TRBD1. Germline lookup yields CDR1 LNHDA and CDR2 SQIVND (reference sequence). There are 16 residues in the CDR3. Unmatched junction bases numbered 4, after V lost 4 bases and J lost 0 bases. The CDR3 loop reads CASSKTTGATNEKLFF. For the CDR3, the DNA is TGTGCCAGTAGTAAAACGACAGGGGCAACTAATGAAAAACTGTTTTTT.

This chain links TRBV14 with TRBJ1-4, with TRBD1 identical over 8 bases. The CDR3 totals 15 residues. The V and J ends lost 0 bases and 10 bases, in that order; junction bases with no gene match: 7. The germline V gene has CDR1 SGHDN and CDR2 FVKESK. This CDR3 reads CASSQDRQGIAKLFF. The CDR3 nucleotides are TGTGCCAGCAGCCAAGATAGACAGGGGATCGCAAAACTGTTTTTT. Filled out from reference TRBV14 and TRBJ1-4, the complete variable domain reads EAGVTQFPSHSVIEKGQTVTLRCDPISGHDNLYWYRRVMGKEIKFLLHFVKESKQDESGMPNNRFLAERTGGTYSTLKVQPAELEDSGVYFCASSQDRQGIAKLFFGSGTQLSVL.

V gene TRBV11-2 combines with J gene TRBJ2-7, with D unclear. V gave up 2 bases and J gave up 3 bases, with 5 bases separating them. The CDR3 is 12 amino acids. The germline V gene encodes CDR1 SGHAT and CDR2 FQNNGV. The CDR3 DNA follows: TGTGCCAGCAGCTTACTATTCTACGAGCAGTACTTC. Its protein product is CASSLLFYEQYF.

This clone was observed once. The chain employs TRBV5-4 and TRBJ1-2, with 8 bases fitting TRBD1. CDR3 length: 14 residues. CDR1 is SGHNT, CDR2 YYREEE, per germline (reference sequence). V lost 4 bases to trimming and J lost 4 bases; unmatched junction nucleotides: 6. CDR3 nucleotide sequence: TGTGCCAGCAGCAAACCGGGACAGGCCTATGGCTACACCTTC. It yields the protein CASSKPGQAYGYTF.

This chain joins TRBV4-2 and TRBJ2-3; the D gene is possibly TRBD2 (6 bases). Trimming left V 4 bases short and J 6 bases short, with 14 bases between. Germline V CDR1 and CDR2: LGHNA, YNFKEQ. The CDR3 contains 14 residues. CDR3 loop: CASSPGVVFDTQYF. The CDR3 nucleotides read TGTGCCAGCAGCCCGGGGGTAGTTTTTGATACGCAGTATTTT.

V is TRBV5-1 and J is TRBJ2-1; 8 bases agree with TRBD2. Germline trimming cut 2 bases from V and 6 bases from J; bases unmatched to any gene: 7. Germline assignment: CDR1 SGHRS and CDR2 YFSETQ. CDR3 length: 15 amino acids. The CDR3 loop reads CASSFLAGYGNEQFF. CDR3 nucleotides: TGCGCCAGCAGCTTTTTAGCGGGATACGGCAATGAGCAGTTCTTC.

CDR3 sequence: CASKRRGELFF. The CDR3 DNA is TGTGCCAGTAAGAGGCGCGGGGAGCTGTTTTTT. J is TRBJ2-2 and V is TRBV19, with no clear D. Germline V gene sequence: CDR1 LNHDA, CDR2 SQIVND (reference sequence). CDR3 length: 11 residues. V was pared by 7 bases and J by 7 bases, with 7 bases between.

The rearrangement uses TRBV18 and TRBJ1-2; D gene ambiguous. The V gene's germline CDR1 is KGHSH and CDR2 LQKENI. Trimming took off 1 base at V and 6 bases at J, with 12 bases between the two ends. The CDR3 has 14 amino acids. Here the CDR3 reads CASSPQEISDGYTF. Here the CDR3 DNA reads TGTGCCAGCTCACCACAGGAGATTTCCGATGGCTACACCTTC.